This T cell receptor (beta chain) emerged from a study of T cells in Graves' hyperthyroidism and ophthalmopathy. General observations from the study: A model using 13 V-J features told ophthalmopathy apart from stable hyperthyroidism. Appearing also in blood were most of the thyroid clonotypes expanded above 0.001. Onset of ophthalmopathy came a median roughly 6 months after the model predicted it.

Concerning this clonotype: Its antigen is not identified.

The hyperthyroidism was newly diagnosed and had lasted under 2 months; the patients were aged 18 to 65. This CDR3 region has 14 residues. V was shortened by 5 bases and J by 8 bases, with 18 bases between the two germline ends. CDR1 and CDR2 (germline): SEHNR, FQNEAQ (reference sequence). The source material, RNA transcripts, was used to amplify TCR beta CDR3 regions. The TCR CDR3 first-round RT-PCR relied on the HTBI primer set. One entry per CDR3 protein, called by TCRdb with MiXCR from the multiplex PCR reads. The sample holds hundreds of thousands of distinct CDR3 sequences, 46% seen once. The chain links TRBV7-9 to TRBJ1-2; D is unclear. The sequence was collected from a woman between 18 and 29 years old with Graves' hyperthyroidism. The sequenced sample consisted of peripheral blood or thyroid tissue (not recorded which). The CDR3 bases are TGTGCCAGCAGCCCTACCGGGCCCCCATTAGGCTACACCTTC. The encoded protein is CASSPTGPPLGYTF.